One sample yielded the 27 T cell receptor beta chains listed below, sequenced in a study of CD8 T cells in Susac syndrome. RNA in amounts of roughly 0.45 to 1 ug was reverse transcribed with random hexamers. TCRdb recomputed calls from the immunoSEQ multiplex PCR reads with MiXCR, one row per CDR3 protein. The top ten hold around 0.14% of the sample, which has some 200,000 distinct CDR3 sequences, 80% to 95% seen once. The sequencing input was CD8+ T cells from PBMCs. The receptor set was obtained from a human donor with multiple sclerosis.

The chain employs TRBV24-1 and TRBJ2-1; a weak D match, TRBD2 (6 bases). The germline CDR1 and CDR2 sequences are KGHDR and SFDVKD. Deletions cut 8 bases from V and 9 bases from J, with 10 bases between. The CDR3 sequence is 11 residues long. CDR3 nucleotides: TGTGCCACCACGGGGGACGGTGAGCAGTTCTTC. Amino acid sequence: CATTGDGEQFF.

The chain has TRBV6-1 and TRBJ2-5; no definite D call. This CDR3 is 16 amino acids long. In germline, CDR1 is MNHNS, CDR2 SASEGT. Trimming removed 0 bases from V and 0 bases from J, with 11 bases in between. CDR3 DNA sequence: TGTGCCAGCAGTGAAGCGCTCCAGACTTACCAAGAGACCCAGTACTTC. Protein product: CASSEALQTYQETQYF.

V is TRBV15 and J is TRBJ1-5; 9 bases are a match to TRBD1. The germline CDR1 and CDR2 sequences are LNHNV and YYDKDF (reference sequence). CDR3 length: 15 amino acids. Trimming took 6 bases from V and 1 from J; bases not matched to a gene: 4. In nucleotides, the CDR3 is TGTGCCACCAGAGCCGGACAGGGGAGCAATCAGCCCCAGCATTTT. This translates into CATRAGQGSNQPQHF.

This chain connects TRBV6-2 or TRBV6-3 to TRBJ2-6; a possible D gene is TRBD1 (5 bases). Trimming pared 6 bases from V and 3 bases from J, leaving 12 bases between. In germline, CDR1 is MNHEY, CDR2 SVGEGT. The CDR3 has 15 residues. The CDR3 protein is CASSLTVLGANVLTF. The DNA for the CDR3 is TGTGCCAGCAGCCTGACAGTCCTTGGGGCCAACGTCCTGACTTTC.

The rearrangement uses TRBV7-9 and TRBJ1-1; weak D call: TRBD1 (6 bases). Per germline, CDR1 SEHNR and CDR2 FQNEAQ (reference sequence). Trimming removed 7 bases from V and 0 bases from J, with 15 bases in between. CDR3 length: 15 residues. In DNA form, the CDR3 reads TGTGCCAGCACCCCGACAGGTTCGGTGAACACTGAAGCTTTCTTT. It codes for CASTPTGSVNTEAFF.

The genes are TRBV12-3 or TRBV12-4 and TRBJ1-2; D is ambiguous. V lost 6 bases, J lost 6 bases, and 5 bases lay in between. The CDR3 consists of 10 residues. CDR3 coding DNA: TGTGCCAGCAGGGGTAATGGCTACACCTTC. Translating gives CASRGNGYTF.

In regard to this clonotype: A read error may produce the germline difference seen at one junction end. The V call is TRBV7-7, the J call TRBJ2-1; 8 bases map to TRBD1. The CDR3 loop spans 13 amino acids. Germline CDR1 and CDR2: SSHAT and FNYEAQ (reference sequence). For the CDR3, the DNA is TGTGCTAGCAGCTCCGGGACAGGACACGAGCAGTTCTTC. It encodes CASSSGTGHEQFF.

The chain combines TRBV4-3 with TRBJ1-2; TRBD1 might be the D (6 bases). The V gene's germline CDR1 is LGHNA and CDR2 YSLEER. The V end was cut by 0 bases, the J end by 6 bases, with 11 bases between. This CDR3 contains 14 residues. The CDR3 DNA reads TGCGCCAGCAGCCAAGATTGGGACATCAATGGCTACACCTTC. Translated: CASSQDWDINGYTF.

The rearrangement uses TRBV9 and TRBJ2-1; D not resolved. The CDR3 spans 13 residues. Germline CDR1 and CDR2: SGDLS and YYNGEE. The V and J ends lost 4 bases and 6 bases respectively, with 11 bases between them. CDR3 DNA sequence: TGTGCCAGCAGCCTATCCCTCCCCAATGAGCAGTTCTTC. Its translation: CASSLSLPNEQFF.

This clonotype was counted between two and nine times. V and J are TRBV9 and TRBJ1-1; D gene uncertain. There are 12 residues in the CDR3. Trimming pared 0 bases from V and 5 bases from J, leaving 5 bases between. From germline, CDR1 is SGDLS and CDR2 YYNGEE. CDR3 nucleotide sequence: TGTGCCAGCAGCGTAGGGACGACTGAAGCTTTCTTT. It translates to CASSVGTTEAFF.

The chain links TRBV7-2 to TRBJ1-1, with no clear D. The germline V and J ends were trimmed by 3 bases and 0 bases, with 5 bases remaining between them. There are 13 residues in the CDR3. Per the germline V gene, CDR1 is SGHTA and CDR2 is FQGNSA. CDR3 bases: TGTGCCAGCAGCTTTAACATGAACACTGAAGCTTTCTTT. Translation gives CASSFNMNTEAFF.

The chain links TRBV14 to TRBJ2-5; TRBD1 might be the D (6 bases). The CDR3 runs to 13 residues. V lost 5 bases and J lost 5, with 12 bases in between. Germline CDR1 is SGHDN and CDR2 is FVKESK. The CDR3 nucleotides are TGTGCCAGCAGCTACAGGGAGAGGGAGACCCAGTACTTC. It encodes CASSYRERETQYF.

The J gene is TRBJ1-1, the V gene TRBV6-6; a possible D gene is TRBD1 (6 bases). CDR3 length: 14 amino acids. Trimming left V 3 bases short and J 6 bases short, with 14 bases between. CDR1 MNHNY and CDR2 SVGAGI come from the germline V gene (reference sequence). The CDR3 loop is CASSYLSRGAEAFF. The CDR3 DNA reads TGTGCCAGCAGTTATCTTTCGAGGGGGGCTGAAGCTTTCTTT.

The chain links TRBV12-3 or TRBV12-4 to TRBJ1-5; no definite D call. The CDR3 covers 14 residues. V gave up 2 bases and J gave up 1 base, with 6 bases separating them. CDR3 residues: CASSLSRSNQPQHF. The CDR3 coding sequence is TGTGCCAGCAGTTTATCTAGGAGCAATCAGCCCCAGCATTTT.

The chain combines TRBV7-9 with TRBJ2-7; TRBD1 matches 8 bases. Germline V gene lookup returns CDR1 SEHNR and CDR2 FQNEAQ (reference sequence). With 5 bases clipped from V and 3 bases from J, the junction kept 3 bases outside the gene matches. The CDR3 totals 13 residues. In DNA, the CDR3 is TGTGCCAGCAGCCGACAGGGGTACTACGAGCAGTACTTC. Its translation: CASSRQGYYEQYF.

The V and J genes are TRBV3-1 and TRBJ1-1; 7 nucleotides agree with TRBD1. V lost 3 bases to trimming and J lost 11 bases; unmatched junction nucleotides: 12. Germline-derived CDR1 and CDR2 are LGHDT and YNNKEL (reference sequence). This CDR3 has 14 residues. This chain's CDR3 is CASSQILQGGQAFF. CDR3 sequence (DNA): TGTGCCAGCAGCCAGATACTTCAGGGGGGTCAGGCTTTCTTT.

The V gene is TRBV30, the J gene TRBJ2-1, with D maybe TRBD2 (5 bases). Trimming cost V 0 bases and J 3 bases, with 12 bases left between them. CDR1 and CDR2 (germline): GTSNPN, SVGIG (reference sequence). The CDR3 contains 15 residues. The CDR3 bases are TGTGCCTGGAGTGTGGTTTTAGCGCGCTACAATGAGCAGTTCTTC. Translated, it gives CAWSVVLARYNEQFF. Variable domain in full (rest from reference TRBV30 and TRBJ2-1): SQTIHQWPATLVQPVGSPLSLECTVEGTSNPNLYWYRQAAGRGLQLLFYSVGIGQISSEVPQNLSASRPQDRQFILSSKKLLLSDSGFYLCAWSVVLARYNEQFFGPGTRLTVL.

V usage is TRBV13 and J usage is TRBJ2-5, with D possibly being TRBD1 or TRBD2 (6 bases each). CDR1 PRHDT and CDR2 FYEKMQ come from the germline V gene (reference sequence). The CDR3 sequence is 13 residues long. V gave up 6 bases and J gave up 7 bases, with 15 bases separating them. The CDR3 reads CASSSGGGRTQYF. In DNA, the CDR3 is TGTGCCAGCAGTTCCGGTGGGGGGCGGACCCAGTACTTC. Based on the CDR3 plus reference TRBV13 and TRBJ2-5, the full variable domain is AAGVIQSPRHLIKEKRETATLKCYPIPRHDTVYWYQQGPGQDPQFLISFYEKMQSDKGSIPDRFSAQQFSDYHSELNMSSLELGDSALYFCASSSGGGRTQYFGPGTRLLVL.

The chain carries TRBV19 and TRBJ2-3; 7 positions agree with TRBD2. Looked up from germline, CDR1 is LNHDA and CDR2 is SQIVND (reference sequence). The CDR3 runs 11 residues. Trimming removed 10 bases from V and 6 bases from J; junction bases left unmatched: 4. The CDR3 nucleotides are TGTGCCACATCTAGCGGTGATACGCAGTATTTT. Translation gives CATSSGDTQYF. The full variable domain, with the rest looked up from reference TRBV19 and TRBJ2-3, is DGGITQSPKYLFRKEGQNVTLSCEQNLNHDAMYWYRQDPGQGLRLIYYSQIVNDFQKGDIAEGYSVSREKKESFPLTVTSAQKNPTAFYLCATSSGDTQYFGPGTRLTVL.

The chain carries TRBV23-1 and TRBJ1-5, with D uncertain. TRBV23-1 is given ORF status, its function remaining uncertain. This CDR3 has 17 amino acids. V gave up 4 bases and J gave up 0 bases, with 16 bases separating them. The CDR3 DNA sequence: TGCGCCAGCAGTCTCATAGCGAGGGCAGATAGCAATCAGCCCCAGCATTTT. This sequence encodes CASSLIARADSNQPQHF.

The chain is built from TRBV20-1 and TRBJ2-7; 7 bases fit TRBD2. The germline CDR1 and CDR2 sequences are DFQATT and SNEGSKA (reference sequence). The CDR3 consists of 16 residues. The V gene end was trimmed by 2 bases and the J gene end by 2 bases; junction bases not matched to a gene: 12. CDR3 bases: TGCAGTGCTAGACCTATTACTAGCGATGTTCCCTACGAGCAGTACTTC. As protein: CSARPITSDVPYEQYF.

This chain uses TRBV7-9 with TRBJ1-5, with TRBD1 matching over 9 bases. Germline-derived CDR1 and CDR2 are SEHNR and FQNEAQ (reference sequence). V dropped 5 bases and J dropped 0; count of bases not matched to a gene: 14. The CDR3 covers 19 residues. CDR3 residues: CASSGGPGQGIGSNQPQHF. CDR3 sequence (DNA): TGTGCCAGCAGCGGGGGCCCGGGACAGGGAATCGGTAGCAATCAGCCCCAGCATTTT.

The chain employs TRBV27 and TRBJ1-5; D gene unclear. The CDR3 loop spans 13 amino acids. Between the trimmed V and J ends, which lost 4 bases and 7 bases, there was a span of 11 bases. Per the germline V gene, CDR1 is MNHEY and CDR2 is SMNVEV (reference sequence). The CDR3 coding sequence is TGTGCCAGCAGTTCCCTCCAGTACCAGCCCCAGCATTTT. Its protein product is CASSSLQYQPQHF.

This CDR3 reads CASSLGRGTPAGYGYTF. CDR3 bases: TGTGCCAGCAGCTTAGGCCGCGGGACACCGGCGGGCTATGGCTACACCTTC. The chain employs TRBV13 and TRBJ1-2; weak D call: TRBD1 (6 bases). Germline assignment: CDR1 PRHDT and CDR2 FYEKMQ (reference sequence). This CDR3 is built from 17 residues. The V gene lost 0 bases and the J gene lost 4 bases, with 18 bases spanning the gap.

The chain joins TRBV12-3 or TRBV12-4 to TRBJ1-5; 8 nucleotides line up with TRBD1. Losses at the gene ends were 6 bases for V and 6 bases for J; bases not matched to a gene: 16. This CDR3 has 17 amino acids. CDR3 protein: CASSKTKIGQGGQPQHF. The CDR3 DNA is TGTGCCAGCAGCAAAACAAAGATCGGACAGGGAGGTCAGCCCCAGCATTTT.

V gene TRBV9 combines with J gene TRBJ1-4, with 7 bases matching TRBD1. This CDR3 has 14 residues. CDR1 is SGDLS, CDR2 YYNGEE, per germline. Trimming at V came to 4 bases and at J to 8 bases, leaving 8 bases not matched to a gene. The CDR3 spells CASSLGQDGEKLFF. The DNA for the CDR3 is TGTGCCAGCAGCCTCGGACAGGACGGAGAAAAACTGTTTTTT.

The V gene is TRBV7-8, the J gene TRBJ2-5; perhaps TRBD2 as D (6 bases). With 4 bases removed from V and 5 bases from J, the gap between germline ends came to 23 bases. From germline, CDR1 is SGHVS and CDR2 FQNEAQ. CDR3 length: 17 residues. CDR3 DNA: TGTGCCAGCAGCTCCCTTCCCCCTAGCGCCCCTAGGGAGACCCAGTACTTC. As protein: CASSSLPPSAPRETQYF.